The 29 T cell receptor beta chains in this list originate from one sample, sequenced in a study of T cell responses to AZD1222 COVID-19 vaccine (dated by TCRdb to 2020 to 2022). Per the publication, the time point label means: baseline before first vaccination. Libraries were prepared through the immunoSEQ multiplex PCR assay. TCRdb took this table from immuneACCESS and kept in-frame rearrangements with V and J called. Such tables lack part of the clones; where checked against another copy, unresolved V genes explain under half of the gap, and the rest is unexplained. The sample records approximately 160,000 clones, 90% of which are singletons. The ten largest make up approximately 1.5% of the sample. The sample in question was peripheral blood, obtained on day 0 of AZD1222 vaccination. The receptors derive from an adult in good health.

V usage is TRBV11-3 and J usage is TRBJ1-2; D unresolved. CDR3 size: 14 residues. V lost 1 base and J lost 6, with 12 bases in between. Germline values: CDR1 SGHNT, CDR2 YENEEA. CDR3 amino acids: CASSLVSLADGYTF. As DNA, the CDR3 is TGTGCCAGCAGCTTAGTATCGCTAGCGGATGGCTACACCTTC.

The J gene is TRBJ1-4, the V gene TRBV5-1, with D unclear. Germline V CDR1 and CDR2: SGHRS, YFSETQ. V lost 0 bases and J 4 bases, leaving 7 bases between the germline ends. CDR3 length: 14 residues. In DNA, the CDR3 is TGCGCCAGCAGCTTGGAGCAGGATAATGAAAAACTGTTTTTT. Translating gives CASSLEQDNEKLFF.

The chain uses TRBV5-1 and TRBJ1-1; D perhaps matches TRBD1 (6 bases). Germline V lookup: CDR1 SGHRS, CDR2 YFSETQ. V was trimmed by 5 bases and J by 1 base, leaving 12 bases between them. This CDR3 is built from 14 residues. The DNA for the CDR3 is TGCGCCAGCAGGAGAGTGACAGGGAACACTGAAGCTTTCTTT. Its translation is CASRRVTGNTEAFF.

This chain uses TRBV5-1 with TRBJ1-2; 12 nucleotides line up with TRBD1. The germline CDR1 and CDR2 sequences are SGHRS and YFSETQ. J gave up 6 bases and V 4 bases, and 13 bases lay outside the gene matches. The CDR3 consists of 17 residues. This CDR3 reads CASSPGTGGREANGYTF. In DNA, the CDR3 is TGCGCCAGCAGCCCCGGGACAGGGGGCAGGGAGGCGAATGGCTACACCTTC. Looking up the rest from reference TRBV5-1 and TRBJ1-2 gives the full variable domain: KAGVTQTPRYLIKTRGQQVTLSCSPISGHRSVSWYQQTPGQGLQFLFEYFSETQRNKGNFPGRFSGRQFSNSRSEMNVSTLELGDSALYLCASSPGTGGREANGYTFGSGTRLTVV.

This chain uses TRBV9 with TRBJ1-1, with D possibly TRBD1 on 6 matching bases. The germline V gene has CDR1 SGDLS and CDR2 YYNGEE. The CDR3 length is 14 residues. V dropped 0 bases and J dropped 3 bases, with 9 bases sitting between them. The CDR3 DNA follows: TGTGCCAGCAGCGTAGGACCAGGGGACACTGAAGCTTTCTTT. Translating it yields CASSVGPGDTEAFF. Together with reference TRBV9 and TRBJ1-1, the CDR3 gives the full variable domain: DSGVTQTPKHLITATGQRVTLRCSPRSGDLSVYWYQQSLDQGLQFLIQYYNGEERAKGNILERFSAQQFPDLHSELNLSSLELGDSALYFCASSVGPGDTEAFFGQGTRLTVV.

As concerns this clone: The junction shows a germline mismatch at one end, possibly a read error. This chain links TRBV20-1 with TRBJ1-6, with D maybe TRBD1 (5 bases). The CDR3 has 11 amino acids. Germline V gives CDR1 DFQATT, CDR2 SNEGSKA (reference sequence). CDR3 in amino acids: CSADRAGTRPF. The CDR3 DNA is TGCAGTGCTGACCGGGCCGGGACCAGACCCTTT.

The chain combines TRBV19 with TRBJ1-1, with no clear D. Looked up from germline, CDR1 is LNHDA and CDR2 is SQIVND (reference sequence). The CDR3 sequence is 12 residues long. Trimming shortened V by 3 bases and J by 1 base, and 3 bases separated the two germline ends. The CDR3 sequence is CASSIGNTEAFF. The CDR3, as DNA: TGTGCCAGTAGTATTGGGAACACTGAAGCTTTCTTT.

The chain couples TRBV5-6 to TRBJ1-5; D is uncertain. Germline lookup yields CDR1 SGHDT and CDR2 YYEEEE. The CDR3 contains 13 residues. The ends were cut back, 4 bases at V and 4 bases at J, with 9 bases in the middle. The CDR3 protein is CASSPGGNQPQHF. The CDR3 bases are TGTGCCAGCAGCCCGGGAGGAAATCAGCCCCAGCATTTT.

This clone came up once. The chain carries TRBV12-1 and TRBJ2-7. TRBV12-1 is annotated as a pseudogene. This CDR3 has 14 residues. CDR3 loop: CASSSSGTDYEQYF. The CDR3 DNA reads TGTGCCAGCAGCTCTTCCGGGACGGACTACGAGCAGTACTTC.

The chain joins TRBV27 to TRBJ1-2; D may be TRBD1 (5 bases). The CDR3 extends over 12 amino acids. Trimming cost V 4 bases and J 7 bases, with 10 bases left between them. Germline assignment: CDR1 MNHEY and CDR2 SMNVEV (reference sequence). The CDR3 loop is CASSYSGGGYTF. The CDR3 DNA reads as TGTGCCAGCAGTTACTCCGGGGGTGGCTACACCTTC.

The chain links TRBV14 to TRBJ1-2; D not certain. V lost 9 bases and J lost 2, with 10 bases in between. This CDR3 is 12 amino acids long. Germline V gene sequence: CDR1 SGHDN, CDR2 FVKESK. This chain's CDR3 is CASAEGNYGYTF. As DNA, the CDR3 is TGTGCCAGTGCAGAGGGAAACTATGGCTACACCTTC. The full variable domain, completed using reference TRBV14 and TRBJ1-2, is EAGVTQFPSHSVIEKGQTVTLRCDPISGHDNLYWYRRVMGKEIKFLLHFVKESKQDESGMPNNRFLAERTGGTYSTLKVQPAELEDSGVYFCASAEGNYGYTFGSGTRLTVV.

The chain uses TRBV7-3 and TRBJ2-1; tentative D call: TRBD1 (5 bases). V was shortened by 2 bases and J by 6 bases, with 8 bases between the two germline ends. In germline, CDR1 is SGHTA, CDR2 FQGTGA. CDR3 length: 13 amino acids. The CDR3 region is CASSLGARNEQFF. The CDR3, as DNA: TGTGCCAGCAGCTTAGGGGCTCGCAATGAGCAGTTCTTC.

The rearrangement links TRBV5-1 to TRBJ1-5; 8 positions agree with TRBD1. V gave up 4 bases and J gave up 1 base; unmatched junction bases: 7. Germline lookup yields CDR1 SGHRS and CDR2 YFSETQ. CDR3 size: 16 residues. The CDR3 sequence: CASSPWTGLSNQPQHF. As DNA, the CDR3 is TGCGCCAGCAGCCCCTGGACAGGGTTGAGCAATCAGCCCCAGCATTTT.

The count of this clone is one. The J gene is TRBJ1-6, the V gene TRBV27, with TRBD1 matching 8 bases. The CDR3 has 15 residues. In germline, CDR1 is MNHEY, CDR2 SMNVEV (reference sequence). The trim removed 6 bases at V and 9 bases at J, leaving 10 bases unmatched. CDR3 nucleotides: TGTGCCAGCAGCGGGGGCCAGGGGGCCGGTTCACCCCTCCACTTT. It is translated as CASSGGQGAGSPLHF.

V usage is TRBV2 and J usage is TRBJ1-5; D is undetermined. Germline V lookup: CDR1 SNHLY, CDR2 FYNNEI. V was shortened by 1 base and J by 5 bases, with 6 bases between the two germline ends. The length of the CDR3 is 13 residues. This CDR3 reads CASSEGSYQPQHF. The CDR3 DNA is TGTGCCAGCAGTGAAGGCAGCTATCAGCCCCAGCATTTT.

The chain carries TRBV4-2 and TRBJ1-5; D may be TRBD1 (6 bases). The CDR3 consists of 16 residues. Per germline, CDR1 LGHNA and CDR2 YNFKEQ. V lost 0 bases and J 7 bases, leaving 16 bases between the germline ends. The CDR3 DNA reads TGTGCCAGCAGCCAAGATCGGTTCCAGGGGCACCAGCCCCAGCATTTT. Translated, it gives CASSQDRFQGHQPQHF.

V is TRBV2 and J is TRBJ1-1; TRBD1 might be the D (5 bases). CDR1 and CDR2 from the germline V gene are SNHLY and FYNNEI. Trimming took off 7 bases at V and 9 bases at J, with 15 bases between the two ends. This CDR3 is built from 12 residues. The CDR3 protein is CASNEGTAKAFF. The CDR3 nucleotides are TGTGCCAGCAACGAGGGGACGGCTAAAGCTTTCTTT.

The chain has TRBV10-3 and TRBJ1-5; no clear D gene. CDR3 length equals 12 residues. CDR1 is ENHRY, CDR2 SYGVKD, per germline. With 4 bases removed from V and 8 bases from J, the gap between germline ends came to 9 bases. The CDR3 reads CAISGPEEPQHF. Here the CDR3 DNA reads TGTGCCATCAGTGGACCCGAAGAGCCCCAGCATTTT.

This CDR3 is CASSELRLAGGQGITGELFF. The CDR3 region has the DNA TGTGCCAGCAGCGAACTCCGACTAGCGGGGGGGCAAGGAATCACCGGGGAGCTGTTTTTT. The chain is built from TRBV4-2 and TRBJ2-2; TRBD2 matches at 14 bases. Trimming at V came to 5 bases and at J to 4 bases, leaving 15 bases not matched to a gene. The germline CDR1 and CDR2 sequences are LGHNA and YNFKEQ. The CDR3 has 20 amino acids.

This chain connects TRBV18 to TRBJ1-1; 7 nucleotides line up with TRBD1. The CDR3 totals 16 residues. V gave up 3 bases and J gave up 3 bases; unmatched junction bases: 10. The germline V gene has CDR1 KGHSH and CDR2 LQKENI. The CDR3 loop is CASSPYTFDRDTEAFF. In DNA form, the CDR3 reads TGTGCCAGCTCACCCTACACCTTTGACAGGGACACTGAAGCTTTCTTT.

The rearrangement uses TRBV5-8 and TRBJ2-5; TRBD2 matches at 12 bases. The CDR3 contains 16 residues. Germline assignment: CDR1 SGHTS and CDR2 YDEGEE. Trimming cost V 4 bases and J 1 base; bases outside gene matches: 5. CDR3 nucleotides: TGTGCCAGCAGCACCGGACTAGCGGGGCTCCAAGAGACCCAGTACTTC. Protein: CASSTGLAGLQETQYF. Supplemented by reference TRBV5-8 and TRBJ2-5, the full variable domain reads EAGVTQSPTHLIKTRGQQATLRCSPISGHTSVYWYQQALGLGLQFLLWYDEGEERNRGNFPPRFSGRQFPNYSSELNVNALELEDSALYLCASSTGLAGLQETQYFGPGTRLLVL.

This clone was counted once. The rearrangement uses TRBV6-6 and TRBJ1-1; D not resolved. CDR1 and CDR2 from the germline V gene are MNHNY and SVGAGI (reference sequence). Trimming removed 0 bases at V and 7 bases at J, with 12 bases between. The CDR3 covers 14 residues. CDR3 sequence (DNA): TGTGCCAGCAGTTACTCGTCGGGTGGTGGTGAAGCTTTCTTT. This gives the protein CASSYSSGGGEAFF.

This clone appeared a single time. This sequence joins TRBV11-2 and TRBJ1-3; no firm D call. V was trimmed by 5 bases and J by 0 bases, leaving 11 bases between them. CDR3 length equals 15 residues. Germline V gene data show CDR1 as SGHAT and CDR2 as FQNNGV. The CDR3 is CASSLNLASGNTIYF. In DNA form, the CDR3 reads TGTGCCAGCAGCCTAAACCTAGCCTCTGGAAACACCATATATTTT.

J is TRBJ1-2 and V is TRBV19; D is perhaps TRBD1 (5 bases). V lost 7 bases, J lost 4 bases, and 16 bases lay in between. This CDR3 is 14 amino acids long. The V gene's germline CDR1 is LNHDA and CDR2 SQIVND (reference sequence). The CDR3 nucleotides are TGTGCCAGTACTCGGGACCCGGCGAGCTATGGCTACACCTTC. It translates to CASTRDPASYGYTF.

V is TRBV4-1 and J is TRBJ1-3; TRBD1 matches 7 bases. V shed 3 bases and J 0 bases; nucleotides not matched to a gene: 8. The germline V gene has CDR1 MGHRA and CDR2 YSYEKL. There are 17 residues in the CDR3. The chain's CDR3 is CASSHITTGTSGNTIYF. The CDR3 DNA reads as TGCGCCAGCAGCCACATCACGACAGGGACCTCTGGAAACACCATATATTTT.

The V and J genes are TRBV30 and TRBJ1-5; 7 nucleotides align to TRBD1. Germline CDR1 is GTSNPN and CDR2 is SVGIG (reference sequence). The CDR3 contains 15 residues. V shed 2 bases, J shed 4 bases, and the junction held 8 bases outside the gene matches. CDR3: CAWSYSRTGNQPQHF. The CDR3 coding sequence is TGTGCCTGGAGTTACTCGAGGACAGGAAATCAGCCCCAGCATTTT.

J is TRBJ1-1 and V is TRBV13, with D unclear. The CDR3 contains 14 residues. V lost 5 bases to trimming and J lost 4 bases, with 14 bases between them. Germline V lookup: CDR1 PRHDT, CDR2 FYEKMQ (reference sequence). The CDR3 region has the DNA TGTGCCAGCAGCCCAGCCCATGTGGGCACTGAAGCTTTCTTT. It specifies CASSPAHVGTEAFF.

Remarks on this clone: Other DNA variants within this sample encode the same CDR3. The chain uses TRBV5-1 and TRBJ1-1; a possible D gene is TRBD1 (6 bases). This CDR3 is 14 amino acids long. CDR1 is SGHRS and CDR2 is YFSETQ in the germline V gene. V lost 3 bases to trimming and J lost 1 base, with 10 bases between them. The DNA of the CDR3 is TGCGCCAGCAGCTCGGGACAACGGAACACTGAAGCTTTCTTT. Translation: CASSSGQRNTEAFF.

The chain uses TRBV5-6 and TRBJ2-3; D not certain. Trimming took off 3 bases at V and 4 bases at J, with 12 bases between the two ends. CDR3 length equals 14 residues. Looked up from germline, CDR1 is SGHDT and CDR2 is YYEEEE. CDR3 protein: CASSSPLGADTQYF. CDR3 coding DNA: TGTGCCAGCAGCTCTCCTCTGGGCGCAGATACGCAGTATTTT.